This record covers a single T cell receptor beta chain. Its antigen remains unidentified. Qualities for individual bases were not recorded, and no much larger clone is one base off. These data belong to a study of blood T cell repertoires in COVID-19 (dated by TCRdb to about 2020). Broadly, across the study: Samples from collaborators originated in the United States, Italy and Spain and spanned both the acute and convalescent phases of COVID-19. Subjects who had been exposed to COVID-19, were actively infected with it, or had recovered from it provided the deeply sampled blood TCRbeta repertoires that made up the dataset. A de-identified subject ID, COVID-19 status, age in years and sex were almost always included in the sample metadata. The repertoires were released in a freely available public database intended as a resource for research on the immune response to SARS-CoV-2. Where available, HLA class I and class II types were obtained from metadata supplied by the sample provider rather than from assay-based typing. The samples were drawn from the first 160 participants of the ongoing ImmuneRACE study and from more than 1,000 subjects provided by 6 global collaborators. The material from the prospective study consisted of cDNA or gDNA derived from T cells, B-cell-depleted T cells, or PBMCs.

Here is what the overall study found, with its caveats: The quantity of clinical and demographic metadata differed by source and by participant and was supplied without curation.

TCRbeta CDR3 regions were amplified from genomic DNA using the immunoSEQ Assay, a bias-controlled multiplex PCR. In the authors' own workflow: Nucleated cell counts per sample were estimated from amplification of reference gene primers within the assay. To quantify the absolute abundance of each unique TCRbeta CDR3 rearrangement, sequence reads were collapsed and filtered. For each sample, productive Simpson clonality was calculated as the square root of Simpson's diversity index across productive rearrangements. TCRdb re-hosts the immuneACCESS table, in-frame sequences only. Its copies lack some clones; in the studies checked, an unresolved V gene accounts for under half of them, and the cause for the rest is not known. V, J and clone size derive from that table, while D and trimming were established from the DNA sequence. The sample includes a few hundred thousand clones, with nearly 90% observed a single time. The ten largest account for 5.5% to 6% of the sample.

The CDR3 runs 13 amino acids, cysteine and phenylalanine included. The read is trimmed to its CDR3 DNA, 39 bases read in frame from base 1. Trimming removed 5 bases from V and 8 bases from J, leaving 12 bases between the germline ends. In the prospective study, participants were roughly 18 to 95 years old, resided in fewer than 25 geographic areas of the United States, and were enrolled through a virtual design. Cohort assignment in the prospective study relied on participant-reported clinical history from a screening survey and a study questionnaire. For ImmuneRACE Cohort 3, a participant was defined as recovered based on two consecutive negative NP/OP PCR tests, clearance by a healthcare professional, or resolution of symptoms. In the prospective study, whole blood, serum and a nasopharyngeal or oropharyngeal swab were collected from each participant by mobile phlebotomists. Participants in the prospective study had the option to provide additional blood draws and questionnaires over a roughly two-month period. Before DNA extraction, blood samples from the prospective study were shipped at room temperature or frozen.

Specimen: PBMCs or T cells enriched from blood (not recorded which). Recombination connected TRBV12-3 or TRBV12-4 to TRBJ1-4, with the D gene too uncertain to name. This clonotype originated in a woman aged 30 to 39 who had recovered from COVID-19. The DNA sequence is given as TGTGCCAGCAGTCCAGCGGGTAAAGAAAAACTGTTTTTT. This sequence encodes CASSPAGKEKLFF.